This TCR beta chain was captured by sequencing in a study of blood T cell repertoires in COVID-19. Enrollment of patients from Seattle took place during active infection, with longitudinal follow-up. TCRdb's table, derived via immunoSEQ multiplex PCR, lists solely in-frame clones and lacks some. The sample records 400,000 to 450,000 clones, 70% to 90% being singletons. The source of this sequence is a man aged 18 to 29 with COVID-19, enrolled during active disease. Source material: peripheral blood.

The CDR3 DNA sequence: TGTGCCAACCTGGGCCCTGGAAACACCATATATTTT. Amino acid sequence: CANLGPGNTIYF. V is TRBV12-3 or TRBV12-4 and J is TRBJ1-3; no definite D call. Trimming removed 10 bases from V and 2 bases from J, with 9 bases in between. The CDR3 covers 12 residues.